Listed here are 13 T cell receptor beta chains from one sample, sequenced in a study of T cell changes during pregnancy in multiple sclerosis. The method was immunoSEQ multiplex PCR; TCRdb's version includes in-frame clones alone and lacks a portion of them. The data contain more than 65,000 clones, under 90% of them singletons. The sequenced sample was peripheral blood, obtained after pregnancy. Receptors originate from a female donor in good health, enrolled as a control in a pregnancy study.

This clone occurred once. The gene calls are TRBV5-4 and TRBJ1-4; no clear D gene. V dropped 1 base and J dropped 3 bases, with 7 bases sitting between them. The CDR3 has 14 amino acids. Germline V CDR1 and CDR2: SGHNT, YYREEE (reference sequence). CDR3 in DNA: TGTGCCAGCAGCTTGCTGTCTGCTAATGAAAAACTGTTTTTT. Translation: CASSLLSANEKLFF.

The CDR3 DNA reads as TGTGCCACCAGCAACCCTGAGACAGGGCAAACTGAAGCTTTCTTT. Translated, it gives CATSNPETGQTEAFF. The rearrangement links TRBV15 to TRBJ1-1, with 7 bases matching TRBD1. The CDR3 spans 15 residues. The trim removed 4 bases at V and 5 bases at J, leaving 10 bases unmatched. The V gene's germline CDR1 is LNHNV and CDR2 YYDKDF (reference sequence).

This clone was picked up one time. This chain connects TRBV11-2 to TRBJ2-7; possible D gene TRBD2, 5 bases. Trimming pared 5 bases from V and 1 base from J, leaving 15 bases between. In germline, CDR1 is SGHAT, CDR2 FQNNGV. The CDR3 is 15 residues long. The CDR3 is CASSPWVSGSYEQYF. The CDR3 DNA is TGTGCCAGCAGCCCATGGGTCTCGGGGTCCTACGAGCAGTACTTC. The full variable domain, in which reference TRBV11-2 and TRBJ2-7 provide the parts outside the CDR3, is EAGVAQSPRYKIIEKRQSVAFWCNPISGHATLYWYQQILGQGPKLLIQFQNNGVVDDSQLPKDRFSAERLKGVDSTLKIQPAKLEDSAVYLCASSPWVSGSYEQYFGPGTRLTVT.

Remarks on this clone: The limits of the CDR3 on the DNA are not certain, so only TCRdb's listed CDR3 is given. The rearrangement joins TRBV29-1 to TRBJ2-1; the D call TRBD1 from the table was never checked on the DNA. CDR1 is SQVTM, CDR2 ANQGSEA, per germline. Both ends counted, the CDR3 spans 17 residues. This CDR3 reads CSVEVRARGSGYNEQFF.

CDR3 protein: CASSRPGGLYEQYF. The CDR3 DNA is TGTGCCAGCAGCCGCCCGGGGGGCTTATACGAGCAGTACTTC. The V and J genes are TRBV6-5 and TRBJ2-7; possible D gene TRBD2, 7 bases. This CDR3 is built from 14 residues. Trimming removed 6 bases from V and 4 bases from J, with 16 bases in between. The V gene's germline CDR1 is MNHEY and CDR2 SVGAGI.

This clone was picked up a small number of times. V and J are TRBV4-1 and TRBJ1-6; 7 bases map to TRBD1. Germline V gene data show CDR1 as MGHRA and CDR2 as YSYEKL. V lost 1 base and J lost 5; bases outside the gene matches: 8. The CDR3 totals 17 residues. The CDR3 loop reads CASSQVPQTGNNSPLHF. CDR3 coding DNA: TGCGCCAGCAGCCAAGTCCCGCAGACAGGGAATAATTCACCCCTCCACTTT.

This chain connects TRBV21-1 to TRBJ2-4; the table names TRBD2, a call not compared with the DNA. TRBV21-1 is a known pseudogene. This CDR3 has 15 amino acids. The CDR3 region has the DNA TGTGCCAGCGATATTAGCGGAATAGCCAAAAACATTCAGTACTTC. Amino acid sequence: CASDISGIAKNIQYF.

CDR3 in amino acids: CAWSPGNQPQHF. The CDR3 nucleotides read TGTGCCTGGAGTCCAGGAAATCAGCCCCAGCATTTT. The chain carries TRBV30 and TRBJ1-5; D is unresolved. V gave up 2 bases and J gave up 4 bases, with 6 bases separating them. The CDR3 is made up of 12 amino acids. Germline CDR1 is GTSNPN and CDR2 is SVGIG (reference sequence). Combining the CDR3 with reference TRBV30 and TRBJ1-5 gives the whole variable domain SQTIHQWPATLVQPVGSPLSLECTVEGTSNPNLYWYRQAAGRGLQLLFYSVGIGQISSEVPQNLSASRPQDRQFILSSKKLLLSDSGFYLCAWSPGNQPQHFGDGTRLSIL.

The rearrangement joins TRBV11-2 to TRBJ2-7; a possible D gene is TRBD1 (5 bases). The V and J ends lost 7 bases and 2 bases respectively, with 12 bases between them. Germline-derived CDR1 and CDR2 are SGHAT and FQNNGV. The CDR3 has 13 residues. CDR3 nucleotide sequence: TGTGCCAGCACAGGGTTCCCCACCTACGAGCAGTACTTC. Protein: CASTGFPTYEQYF. The full variable domain, its missing parts supplied by reference TRBV11-2 and TRBJ2-7, is EAGVAQSPRYKIIEKRQSVAFWCNPISGHATLYWYQQILGQGPKLLIQFQNNGVVDDSQLPKDRFSAERLKGVDSTLKIQPAKLEDSAVYLCASTGFPTYEQYFGPGTRLTVT.

The chain couples TRBV11-3 to TRBJ1-1; D remains unclear. CDR3 length: 11 amino acids. Germline V CDR1 and CDR2: SGHNT, YENEEA. V was shortened by 2 bases and J by 11 bases, with 9 bases between the two germline ends. The CDR3 protein is CASSLTGLAFF. The CDR3 DNA follows: TGTGCCAGCAGCTTAACCGGGTTGGCTTTCTTT.

This chain links TRBV27 with TRBJ2-7, with TRBD2 matching 11 bases. The CDR3 runs 15 residues. V shed 5 bases and J 3 bases; nucleotides not matched to a gene: 6. Germline CDR1 MNHEY, CDR2 SMNVEV (reference sequence). The CDR3 here is CASSPGTSGIYEQYF. CDR3 sequence (DNA): TGTGCCAGCAGTCCCGGGACTAGCGGAATCTACGAGCAGTACTTC.

The CDR3 spells CASRVGILDNEQFF. CDR3 nucleotides: TGTGCCAGTAGGGTCGGGATCCTAGACAATGAGCAGTTCTTC. This chain links TRBV19 with TRBJ2-1; perhaps TRBD2 as D (5 bases). CDR3 length: 14 amino acids. V was shortened by 6 bases and J by 5 bases, with 14 bases between the two germline ends. The germline V gene has CDR1 LNHDA and CDR2 SQIVND (reference sequence).

The chain couples TRBV6-5 to TRBJ2-7, with D perhaps TRBD2 (6 bases). Deletions cut 2 bases from V and 3 bases from J, with 8 bases between. Germline CDR1 reads MNHEY; CDR2 reads SVGAGI. The CDR3 length is 13 residues. The DNA for the CDR3 is TGTGCCAGCAGTTACCCGACTAGCTACGAGCAGTACTTC. Amino acid sequence: CASSYPTSYEQYF.